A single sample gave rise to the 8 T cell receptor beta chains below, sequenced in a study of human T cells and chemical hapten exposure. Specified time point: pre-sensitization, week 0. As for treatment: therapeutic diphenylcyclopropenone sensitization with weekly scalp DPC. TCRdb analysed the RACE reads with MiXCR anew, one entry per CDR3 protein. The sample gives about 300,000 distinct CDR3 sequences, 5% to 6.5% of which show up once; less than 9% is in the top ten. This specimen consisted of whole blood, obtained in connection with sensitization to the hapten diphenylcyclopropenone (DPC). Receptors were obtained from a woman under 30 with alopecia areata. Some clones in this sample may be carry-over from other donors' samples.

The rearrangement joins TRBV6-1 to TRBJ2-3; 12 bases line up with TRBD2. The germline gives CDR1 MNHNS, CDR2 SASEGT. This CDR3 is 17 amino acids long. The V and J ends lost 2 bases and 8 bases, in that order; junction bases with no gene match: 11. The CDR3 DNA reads TGTGCCAGCAGTGAATGGTGGACTAGCGGGGTGGATGGTACGCAGTATTTT. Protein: CASSEWWTSGVDGTQYF.

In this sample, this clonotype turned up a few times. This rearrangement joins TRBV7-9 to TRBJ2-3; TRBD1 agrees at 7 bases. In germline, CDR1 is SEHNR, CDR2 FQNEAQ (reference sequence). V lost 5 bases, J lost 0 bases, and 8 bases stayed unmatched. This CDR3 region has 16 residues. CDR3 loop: CASSKGTDPSTDTQYF. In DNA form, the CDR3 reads TGTGCCAGCAGCAAAGGGACAGATCCTAGCACAGATACGCAGTATTTT.

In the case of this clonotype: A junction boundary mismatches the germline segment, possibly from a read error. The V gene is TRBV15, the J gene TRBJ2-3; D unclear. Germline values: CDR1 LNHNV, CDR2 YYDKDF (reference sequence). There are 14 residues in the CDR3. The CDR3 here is CATSRDEDADTQYF. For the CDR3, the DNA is TGTGCCACCAGCCGAGACGAGGACGCAGATACGCAGTATTTT.

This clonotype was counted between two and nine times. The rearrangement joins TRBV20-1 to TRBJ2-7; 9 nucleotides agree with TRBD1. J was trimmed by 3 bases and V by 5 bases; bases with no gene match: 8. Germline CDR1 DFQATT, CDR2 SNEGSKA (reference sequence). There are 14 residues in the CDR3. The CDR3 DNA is TGCAGTGCTCTCCGACAGGGGGTACTCTACGAGCAGTACTTC. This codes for CSALRQGVLYEQYF.

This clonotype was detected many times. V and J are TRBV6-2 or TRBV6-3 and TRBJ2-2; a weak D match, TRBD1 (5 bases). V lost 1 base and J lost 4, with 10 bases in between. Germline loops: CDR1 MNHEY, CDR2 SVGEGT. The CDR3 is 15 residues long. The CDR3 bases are TGTGCCAGCAGTTACTTTCAGGGTACCACCGGGGAGCTGTTTTTT. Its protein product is CASSYFQGTTGELFF.

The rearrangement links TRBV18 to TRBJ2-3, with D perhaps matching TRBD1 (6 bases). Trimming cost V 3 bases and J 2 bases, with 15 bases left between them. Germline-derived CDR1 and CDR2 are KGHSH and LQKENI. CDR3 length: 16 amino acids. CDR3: CASSPSPRQATDTQYF. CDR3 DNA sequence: TGTGCCAGCTCACCTAGCCCAAGACAGGCCACAGATACGCAGTATTTT.

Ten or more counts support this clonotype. Here the CDR3 reads CASSSGQAPFGYTF. The CDR3 bases are TGTGCCAGCAGTTCCGGACAGGCCCCATTCGGCTACACCTTC. J is TRBJ1-2 and V is TRBV27; 7 positions agree with TRBD1. With 4 bases clipped from V and 8 bases from J, the junction kept 10 bases outside the gene matches. CDR3 length equals 14 residues. Per the germline V gene, CDR1 is MNHEY and CDR2 is SMNVEV (reference sequence).

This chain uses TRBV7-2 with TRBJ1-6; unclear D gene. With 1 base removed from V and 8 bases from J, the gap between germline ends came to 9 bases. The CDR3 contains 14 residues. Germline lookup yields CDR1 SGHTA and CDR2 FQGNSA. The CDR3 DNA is TGTGCCAGCAGCTTAGAGGGTCTACATTCACCCCTCCACTTT. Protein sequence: CASSLEGLHSPLHF.